The clone carrying this TCR beta chain was found a few times. The investigators amplified TCR beta CDR3 regions from RNA transcripts. HTBI primers were employed in a first-round RT-PCR of the TCR CDR3. TCRdb called the multiplex PCR reads again in MiXCR, with one record for every CDR3 protein. The repertoire holds hundreds of thousands of distinct CDR3 sequences, with approximately 19% as singletons. The sample is drawn from a study of T cells in Graves' hyperthyroidism and ophthalmopathy. The receptor comes from a woman aged 50 to 60 with Graves' hyperthyroidism that later progressed to Graves' ophthalmopathy. The sample was blood.

The CDR3 DNA reads TGTGCCAGCAGAAGTGATATGAACACTGAAGCTTTCTTT. It encodes CASRSDMNTEAFF. J is TRBJ1-1 and V is TRBV27, with D unclear. V shed 6 bases and J shed 0 bases, with 8 bases lying between them. The germline V gene has CDR1 MNHEY and CDR2 SMNVEV (reference sequence). The CDR3 covers 13 residues.